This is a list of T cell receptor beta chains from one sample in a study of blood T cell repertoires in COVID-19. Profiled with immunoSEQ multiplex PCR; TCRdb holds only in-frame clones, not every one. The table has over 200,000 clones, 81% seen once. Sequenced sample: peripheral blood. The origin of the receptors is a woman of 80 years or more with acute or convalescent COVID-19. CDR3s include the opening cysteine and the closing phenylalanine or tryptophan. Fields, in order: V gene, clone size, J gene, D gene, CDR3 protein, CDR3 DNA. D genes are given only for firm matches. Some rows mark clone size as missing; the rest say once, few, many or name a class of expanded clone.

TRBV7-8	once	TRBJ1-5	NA	CASNQGGGNQPQHF	TGTGCCAGCAACCAGGGTGGAGGCAATCAGCCCCAGCATTTT
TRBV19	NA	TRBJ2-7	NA	CASSPLFREFRYEQYF	TGTGCCAGTAGCCCCCTCTTTCGGGAGTTTCGATACGAGCAGTACTTC
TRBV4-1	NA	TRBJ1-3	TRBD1	CASSQSGTGSSGNTIYF	TGCGCCAGCAGCCAATCCGGGACAGGGAGCTCTGGAAACACCATATATTTT
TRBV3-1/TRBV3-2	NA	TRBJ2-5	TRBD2	CASSAGTSGGAEETQYF	TGTGCCAGCAGCGCTGGGACTAGCGGGGGGGCGGAAGAGACCCAGTACTTC
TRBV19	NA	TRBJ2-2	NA	CASSMRLGADGELFF	TGTGCCAGTAGTATGAGGTTGGGAGCCGACGGGGAGCTGTTTTTT
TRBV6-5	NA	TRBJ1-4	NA	CASRTGATNEKLFF	TGTGCCAGCAGGACAGGAGCAACTAATGAAAAACTGTTTTTT
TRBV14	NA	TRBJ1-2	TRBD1	CASSPIDREGYGYTF	TGTGCCAGCAGCCCCATCGACAGGGAAGGGTATGGCTACACCTTC
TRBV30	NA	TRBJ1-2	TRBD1	CAWSVRQGLSSGYTF	TGTGCCTGGAGTGTCCGACAGGGACTCAGCTCTGGCTACACCTTC
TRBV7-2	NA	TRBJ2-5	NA	CASSTHWRDETQYF	TGTGCCAGCAGCACCCATTGGAGGGACGAGACCCAGTACTTC
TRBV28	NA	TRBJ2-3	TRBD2	CATITAGAGFSTDTQYF	TGTGCCACCATCACAGCGGGAGCGGGATTTAGCACAGATACGCAGTATTTT
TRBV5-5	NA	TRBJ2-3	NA	CASSLVGGVDTQYF	TGTGCCAGCAGCCTCGTTGGGGGCGTAGATACGCAGTATTTT
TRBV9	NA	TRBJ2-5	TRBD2	CASSVTSGVSQETQYF	TGTGCCAGCAGCGTGACTAGCGGGGTAAGCCAAGAGACCCAGTACTTC
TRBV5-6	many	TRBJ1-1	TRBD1	CASRTSGTGGRPMNTEAFF	TGTGCCAGCAGAACCTCCGGGACAGGGGGTCGCCCAATGAACACTGAAGCTTTCTTT
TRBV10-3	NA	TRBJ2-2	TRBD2	CAISDWGTSGSDDTGELFF	TGTGCCATCAGTGATTGGGGGACTAGCGGGAGTGACGACACCGGGGAGCTGTTTTTT
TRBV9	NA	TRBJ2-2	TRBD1	CASSVIVQGAGELFF	TGTGCCAGCAGCGTAATCGTACAGGGGGCCGGGGAGCTGTTTTTT
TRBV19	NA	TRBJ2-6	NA	CASSNQYGANVLTF	TGTGCCAGTAGTAACCAGTATGGGGCCAACGTCCTGACTTTC
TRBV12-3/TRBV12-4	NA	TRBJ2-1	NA	CASSLRQGSKFF	TGTGCCAGCAGTTTGAGGCAGGGCTCGAAGTTCTTC
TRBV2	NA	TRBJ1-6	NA	CASKVGHSSYNSPLHF	TGTGCCAGCAAAGTAGGCCACAGCTCCTATAATTCACCCCTCCACTTT
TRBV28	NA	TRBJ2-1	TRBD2	CASVPGLADPEWRNEQFF	TGTGCCAGCGTACCGGGACTAGCGGACCCGGAGTGGAGAAATGAGCAGTTCTTC
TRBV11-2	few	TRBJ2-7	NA	CASSQWRDRLEQYF	TGTGCCAGCAGCCAGTGGAGGGATCGGCTGGAGCAGTACTTC
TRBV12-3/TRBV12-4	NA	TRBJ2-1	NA	CASKYSYNEQFF	TGTGCCAGCAAATACTCCTACAATGAGCAGTTCTTC
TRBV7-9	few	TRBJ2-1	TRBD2	CATRAGANHEQFF	TGTGCCACTCGAGCGGGGGCGAACCACGAGCAGTTCTTC
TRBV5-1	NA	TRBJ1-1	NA	CASSLADRLNTEAFF	TGCGCCAGCAGCTTGGCTGACAGGCTGAACACTGAAGCTTTCTTT
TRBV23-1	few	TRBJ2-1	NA	CASSHRLWAGVDNEQFF	TGCGCCAGCAGTCACCGATTGTGGGCAGGGGTAGACAATGAGCAGTTCTTC
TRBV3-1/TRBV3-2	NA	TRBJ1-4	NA	CASSQDFSESEKLFF	TGTGCCAGCAGCCAAGATTTTTCGGAGAGCGAAAAACTGTTTTTT
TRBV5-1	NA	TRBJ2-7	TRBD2	CASSLASSVFGTARTSGSYEQYF	TGCGCCAGCAGCTTGGCTTCGTCCGTGTTTGGGACAGCACGTACTAGCGGGAGCTACGAGCAGTACTTC
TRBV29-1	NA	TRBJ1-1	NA	CSVSEGGLTEAFF	TGCAGCGTGTCTGAGGGGGGGCTCACTGAAGCTTTCTTT
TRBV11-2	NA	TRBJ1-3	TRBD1	CASRGQGILSGNTIYF	TGTGCCAGCAGGGGACAGGGGATACTCTCTGGAAACACCATATATTTT
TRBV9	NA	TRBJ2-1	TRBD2	CASSALAGGDNEQFF	TGTGCCAGCAGCGCTCTAGCGGGAGGGGACAATGAGCAGTTCTTC
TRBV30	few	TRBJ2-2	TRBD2	CATLLAGGIGELFF	TGTGCCACGCTACTAGCGGGAGGGATCGGGGAGCTGTTTTTT
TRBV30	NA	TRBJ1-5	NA	CACDRGSSNQPQHF	TGTGCATGCGACCGGGGATCTAGCAATCAGCCCCAGCATTTT
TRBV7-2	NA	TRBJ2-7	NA	CASSPRKQGEQYF	TGTGCCAGCAGCCCCAGGAAGCAGGGGGAGCAGTACTTC
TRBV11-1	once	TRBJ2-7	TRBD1	CASSLLGTGRDEQYF	TGTGCCAGCAGCTTACTGGGGACAGGGAGGGACGAGCAGTACTTC
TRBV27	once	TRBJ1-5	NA	CASSLSGGAAQPQHF	TGTGCCAGCAGTTTAAGCGGGGGGGCAGCTCAGCCCCAGCATTTT